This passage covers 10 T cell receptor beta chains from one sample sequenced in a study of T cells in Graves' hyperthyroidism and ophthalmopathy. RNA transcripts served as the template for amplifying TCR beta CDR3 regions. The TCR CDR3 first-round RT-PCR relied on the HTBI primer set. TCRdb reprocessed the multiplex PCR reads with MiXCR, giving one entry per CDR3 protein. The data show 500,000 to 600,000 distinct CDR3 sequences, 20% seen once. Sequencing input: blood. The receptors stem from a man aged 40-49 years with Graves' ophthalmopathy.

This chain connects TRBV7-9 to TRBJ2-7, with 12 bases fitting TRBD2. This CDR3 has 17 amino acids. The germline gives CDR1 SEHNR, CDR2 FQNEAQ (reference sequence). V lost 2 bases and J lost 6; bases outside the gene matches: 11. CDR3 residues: CASSLTSLAGGQGEQYF. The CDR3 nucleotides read TGTGCCAGCAGCTTAACAAGTCTAGCGGGGGGGCAGGGCGAGCAGTACTTC.

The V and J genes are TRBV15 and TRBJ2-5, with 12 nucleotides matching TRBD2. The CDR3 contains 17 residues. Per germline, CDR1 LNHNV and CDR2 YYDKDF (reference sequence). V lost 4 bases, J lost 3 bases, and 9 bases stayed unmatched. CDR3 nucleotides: TGTGCCACCAGCAATCTAGCGGGAGGGCCGGTGGAAGAGACCCAGTACTTC. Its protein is CATSNLAGGPVEETQYF.

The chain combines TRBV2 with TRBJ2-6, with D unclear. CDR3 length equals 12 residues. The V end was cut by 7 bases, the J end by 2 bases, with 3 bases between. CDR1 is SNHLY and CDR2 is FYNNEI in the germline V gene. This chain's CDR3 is CASKPGANVLTF. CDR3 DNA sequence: TGTGCCAGCAAACCTGGGGCCAACGTCCTGACTTTC.

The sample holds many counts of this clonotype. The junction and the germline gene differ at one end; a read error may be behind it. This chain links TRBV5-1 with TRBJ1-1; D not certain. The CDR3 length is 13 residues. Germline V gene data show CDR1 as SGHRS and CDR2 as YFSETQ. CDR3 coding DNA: TGCGCCAGCAGCTTTGGGCAGAACGCTGAAGCTTTCTTT. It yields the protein CASSFGQNAEAFF.

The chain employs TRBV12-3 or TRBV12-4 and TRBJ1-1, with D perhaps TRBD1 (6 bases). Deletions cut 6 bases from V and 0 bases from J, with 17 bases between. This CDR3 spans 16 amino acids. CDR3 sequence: CASSRAGGGLNTEAFF. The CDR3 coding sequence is TGTGCCAGCAGCAGAGCGGGTGGGGGCCTGAACACTGAAGCTTTCTTT.

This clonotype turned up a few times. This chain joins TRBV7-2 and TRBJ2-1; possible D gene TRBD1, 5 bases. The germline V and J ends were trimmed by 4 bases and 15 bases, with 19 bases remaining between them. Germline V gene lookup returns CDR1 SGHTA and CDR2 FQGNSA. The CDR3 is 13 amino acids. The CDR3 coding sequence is TGTGCCAGCAGCTCGCCAGGACCTTATCAGGGGTTCTTC. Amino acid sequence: CASSSPGPYQGFF.

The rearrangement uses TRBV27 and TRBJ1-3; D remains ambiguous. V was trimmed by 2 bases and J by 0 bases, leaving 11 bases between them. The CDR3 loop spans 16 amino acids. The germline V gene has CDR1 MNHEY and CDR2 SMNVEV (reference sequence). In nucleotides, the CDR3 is TGTGCCAGCAGTTTAATTACACCGGGCTCTGGAAACACCATATATTTT. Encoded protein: CASSLITPGSGNTIYF.

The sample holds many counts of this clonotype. The CDR3 is CASSSVTVNEQYF. The DNA for the CDR3 is TGTGCCAGCAGTTCAGTCACAGTCAACGAGCAGTACTTC. The chain couples TRBV28 to TRBJ2-7; D gene ambiguous. The CDR3 has 13 residues. Germline assignment: CDR1 MDHEN and CDR2 SYDVKM. Trimming took 4 bases from V and 5 from J, leaving 12 bases between them.

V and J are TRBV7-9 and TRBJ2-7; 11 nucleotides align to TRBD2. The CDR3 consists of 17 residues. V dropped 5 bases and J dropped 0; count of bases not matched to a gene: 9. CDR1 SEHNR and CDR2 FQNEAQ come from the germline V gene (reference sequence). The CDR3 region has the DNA TGTGCCAGCAGCAGACCCGGGACTAGCGGAAGCTCCTACGAGCAGTACTTC. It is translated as CASSRPGTSGSSYEQYF.

CDR3 loop: CASEGTGFYEQYF. CDR3 sequence (DNA): TGTGCCAGCGAGGGGACAGGGTTCTACGAGCAGTACTTC. The chain is built from TRBV6-2 or TRBV6-3 and TRBJ2-7, with 9 nucleotides matching TRBD1. V lost 8 bases and J lost 3; bases outside the gene matches: 5. CDR1 is MNHEY and CDR2 is SVGEGT in the germline V gene. The CDR3 spans 13 residues.